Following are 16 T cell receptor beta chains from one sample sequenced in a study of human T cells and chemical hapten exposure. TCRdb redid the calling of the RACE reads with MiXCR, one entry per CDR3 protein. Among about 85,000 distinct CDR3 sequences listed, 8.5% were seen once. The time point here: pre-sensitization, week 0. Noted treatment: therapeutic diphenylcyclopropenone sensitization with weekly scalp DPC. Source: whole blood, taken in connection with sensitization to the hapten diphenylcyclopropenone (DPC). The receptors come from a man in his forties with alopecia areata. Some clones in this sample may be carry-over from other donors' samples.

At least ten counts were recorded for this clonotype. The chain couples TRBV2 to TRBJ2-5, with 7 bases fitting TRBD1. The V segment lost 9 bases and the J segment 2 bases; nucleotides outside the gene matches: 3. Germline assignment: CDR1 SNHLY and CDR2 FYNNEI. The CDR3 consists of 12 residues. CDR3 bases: TGTGCCAGAGGGACAGAACAAGAGACCCAGTACTTC. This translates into CARGTEQETQYF.

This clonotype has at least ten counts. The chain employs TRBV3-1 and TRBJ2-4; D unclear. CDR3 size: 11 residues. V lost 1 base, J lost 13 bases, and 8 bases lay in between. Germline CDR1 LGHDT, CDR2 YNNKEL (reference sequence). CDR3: CASSQARAQYF. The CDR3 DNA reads TGTGCCAGCAGCCAAGCAAGAGCACAGTACTTC.

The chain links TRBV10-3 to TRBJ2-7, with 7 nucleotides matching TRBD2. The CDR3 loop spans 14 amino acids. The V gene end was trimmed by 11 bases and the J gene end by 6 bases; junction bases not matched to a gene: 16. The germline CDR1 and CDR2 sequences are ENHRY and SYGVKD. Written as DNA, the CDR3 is TGTGCCTCACAGGATGCGGGAGCCCCCGCCGAGCAGTACGTC. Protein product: CASQDAGAPAEQYV.

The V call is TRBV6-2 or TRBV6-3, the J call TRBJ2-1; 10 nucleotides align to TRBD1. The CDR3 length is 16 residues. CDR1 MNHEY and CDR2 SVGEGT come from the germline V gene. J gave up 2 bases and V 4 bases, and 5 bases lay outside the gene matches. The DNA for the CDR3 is TGTGCCAGCAGTTCCGGGACAGGGGCCACCTACAATGAGCAGTTCTTC. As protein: CASSSGTGATYNEQFF.

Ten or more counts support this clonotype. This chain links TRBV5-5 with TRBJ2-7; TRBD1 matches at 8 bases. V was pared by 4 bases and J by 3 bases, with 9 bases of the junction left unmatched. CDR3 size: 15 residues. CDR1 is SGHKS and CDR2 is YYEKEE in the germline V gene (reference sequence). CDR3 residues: CASSPTGTGYYEQYV. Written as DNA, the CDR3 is TGTGCCAGCAGCCCAACCGGGACAGGCTACTACGAGCAGTACGTC.

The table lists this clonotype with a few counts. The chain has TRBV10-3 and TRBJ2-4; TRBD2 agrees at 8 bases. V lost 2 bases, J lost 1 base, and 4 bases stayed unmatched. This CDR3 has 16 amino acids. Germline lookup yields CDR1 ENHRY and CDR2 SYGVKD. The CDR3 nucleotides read TGTGCCATCAGTGAGGTAGCTAGCGGGGCCAAAAACATTCAGTACTTC. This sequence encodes CAISEVASGAKNIQYF.

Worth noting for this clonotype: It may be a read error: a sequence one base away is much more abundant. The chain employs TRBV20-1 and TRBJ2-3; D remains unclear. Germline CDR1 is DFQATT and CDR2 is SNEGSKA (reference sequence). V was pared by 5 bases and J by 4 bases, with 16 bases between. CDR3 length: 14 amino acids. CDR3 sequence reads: CSAPLARASDTQYF. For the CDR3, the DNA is TGCAGTGCTCCGCTGGCGAGAGCCTCAGATACGCAGTATTTT.

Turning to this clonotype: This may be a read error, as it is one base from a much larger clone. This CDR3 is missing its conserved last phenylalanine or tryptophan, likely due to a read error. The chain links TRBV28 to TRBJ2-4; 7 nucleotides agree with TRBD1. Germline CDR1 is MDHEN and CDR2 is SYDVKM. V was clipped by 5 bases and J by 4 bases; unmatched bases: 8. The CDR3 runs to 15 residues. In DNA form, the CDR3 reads TGTGCCAGCAGTCTCCTTCGGACAGGAAAAAACATTCAGTACTAC. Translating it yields CASSLLRTGKNIQYY.

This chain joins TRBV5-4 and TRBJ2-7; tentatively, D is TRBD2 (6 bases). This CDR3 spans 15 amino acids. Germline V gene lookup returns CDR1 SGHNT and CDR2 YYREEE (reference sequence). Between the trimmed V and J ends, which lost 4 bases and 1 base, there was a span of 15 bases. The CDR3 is CASSPRGRSSYEQYF. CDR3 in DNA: TGTGCCAGCAGCCCGCGGGGCAGAAGTTCCTACGAGCAGTACTTC.

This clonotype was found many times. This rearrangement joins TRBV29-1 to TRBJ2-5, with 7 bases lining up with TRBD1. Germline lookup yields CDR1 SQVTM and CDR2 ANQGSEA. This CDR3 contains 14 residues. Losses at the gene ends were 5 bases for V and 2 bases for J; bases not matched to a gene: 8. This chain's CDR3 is CSVNRGATQETQYF. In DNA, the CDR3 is TGCAGCGTTAACAGGGGAGCGACTCAAGAGACCCAGTACTTC. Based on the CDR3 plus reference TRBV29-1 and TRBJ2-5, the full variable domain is SAVISQKPSRDICQRGTSLTIQCQVDSQVTMMFWYRQQPGQSLTLIATANQGSEATYESGFVIDKFPISRPNLTFSTLTVSNMSPEDSSIYLCSVNRGATQETQYFGPGTRLLVL.

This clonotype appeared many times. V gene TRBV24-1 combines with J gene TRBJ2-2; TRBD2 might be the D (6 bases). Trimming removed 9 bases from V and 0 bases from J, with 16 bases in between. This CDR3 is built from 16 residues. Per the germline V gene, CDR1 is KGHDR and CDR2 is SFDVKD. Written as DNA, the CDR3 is TGTGCCACCGCCAGCCAGCGGGTCACGAACACCGGGGAGCTGTTTTTT. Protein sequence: CATASQRVTNTGELFF.

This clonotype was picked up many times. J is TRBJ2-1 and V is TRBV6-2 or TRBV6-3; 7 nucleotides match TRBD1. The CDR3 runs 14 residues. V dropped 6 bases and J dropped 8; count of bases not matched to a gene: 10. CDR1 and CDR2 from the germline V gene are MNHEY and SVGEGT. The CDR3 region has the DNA TGTGCCAGCAGCGTGGTGACAGGGAGCGATGAGCAGTTCTTC. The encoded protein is CASSVVTGSDEQFF.

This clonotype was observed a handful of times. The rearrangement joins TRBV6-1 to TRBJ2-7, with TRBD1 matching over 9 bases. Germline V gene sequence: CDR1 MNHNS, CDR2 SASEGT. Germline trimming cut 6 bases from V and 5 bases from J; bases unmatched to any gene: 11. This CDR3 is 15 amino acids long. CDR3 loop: CASSEEGTGSHEQYF. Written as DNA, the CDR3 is TGTGCCAGCAGCGAGGAGGGGACAGGGTCCCACGAGCAGTACTTC.

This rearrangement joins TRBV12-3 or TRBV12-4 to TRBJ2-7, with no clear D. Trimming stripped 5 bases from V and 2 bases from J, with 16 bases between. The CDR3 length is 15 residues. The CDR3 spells CASSPDKPNPYEQYF. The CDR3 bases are TGTGCCAGCAGTCCTGACAAACCGAACCCCTACGAGCAGTACTTC.

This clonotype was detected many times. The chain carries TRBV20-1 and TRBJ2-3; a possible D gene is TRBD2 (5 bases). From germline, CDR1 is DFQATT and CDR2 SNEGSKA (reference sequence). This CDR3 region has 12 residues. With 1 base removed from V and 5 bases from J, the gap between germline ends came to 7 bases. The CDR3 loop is CSARGTEDTQYF. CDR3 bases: TGCAGTGCTAGAGGGACTGAAGATACGCAGTATTTT.

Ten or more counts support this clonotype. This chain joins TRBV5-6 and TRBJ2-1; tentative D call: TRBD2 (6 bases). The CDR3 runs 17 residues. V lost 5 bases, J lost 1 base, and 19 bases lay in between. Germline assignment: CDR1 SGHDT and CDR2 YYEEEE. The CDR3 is CASSFALGLTSYNEQFF. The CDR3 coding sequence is TGTGCCAGCAGTTTTGCCCTCGGACTAACATCCTACAATGAGCAGTTCTTC.